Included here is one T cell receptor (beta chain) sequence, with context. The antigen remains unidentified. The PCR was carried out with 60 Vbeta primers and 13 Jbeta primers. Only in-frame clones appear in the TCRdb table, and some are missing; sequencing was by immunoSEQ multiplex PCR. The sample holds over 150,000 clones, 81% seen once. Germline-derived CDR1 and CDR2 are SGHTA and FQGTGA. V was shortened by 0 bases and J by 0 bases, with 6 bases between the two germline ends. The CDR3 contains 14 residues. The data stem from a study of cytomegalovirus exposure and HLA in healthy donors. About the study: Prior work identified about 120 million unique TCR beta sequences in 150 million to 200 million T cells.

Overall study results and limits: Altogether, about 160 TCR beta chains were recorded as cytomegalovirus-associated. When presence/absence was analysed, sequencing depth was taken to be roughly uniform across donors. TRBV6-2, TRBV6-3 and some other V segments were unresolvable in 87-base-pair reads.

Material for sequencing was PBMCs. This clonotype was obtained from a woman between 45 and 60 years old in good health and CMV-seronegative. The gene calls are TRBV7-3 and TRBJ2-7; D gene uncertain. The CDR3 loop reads CASSLTQISYEQYF. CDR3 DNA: TGTGCCAGCAGCTTAACACAGATCTCCTACGAGCAGTACTTC.